The 31 T cell receptor beta chains below all came from one sample that was sequenced in a study of blood T cell repertoires in COVID-19. Clones were read by immunoSEQ multiplex PCR, and TCRdb kept only the in-frame ones, dropping some. Of roughly 200,000 clones listed, about 90% are singletons. The sequencing sample was made of peripheral blood. The source of these receptors is a man in his forties or fifties with acute or convalescent COVID-19.

The chain joins TRBV9 to TRBJ2-1; perhaps TRBD2 as D (7 bases). The CDR3 runs 17 residues. From germline, CDR1 is SGDLS and CDR2 YYNGEE. Trimming cost V 3 bases and J 7 bases, with 23 bases left between them. The CDR3 region is CASSETFGGLPLNEQFF. The CDR3 region has the DNA TGTGCCAGCAGCGAAACCTTCGGGGGGCTCCCTTTAAATGAGCAGTTCTTC.

V gene TRBV10-2 combines with J gene TRBJ2-7; D is perhaps TRBD1 (5 bases). This CDR3 contains 14 residues. From germline, CDR1 is WSHSY and CDR2 SAAADI. V gave up 6 bases and J gave up 3 bases, with 15 bases separating them. CDR3 in amino acids: CASRRSPQGYEQYV. Written as DNA, the CDR3 is TGCGCCAGCAGGAGGTCCCCGCAGGGCTACGAGCAGTACGTC.

This clone was detected only a few times. This chain joins TRBV19 and TRBJ1-6; D is undetermined. CDR3 length equals 16 residues. Germline lookup yields CDR1 LNHDA and CDR2 SQIVND (reference sequence). V gave up 4 bases and J gave up 7 bases, with 17 bases separating them. CDR3 nucleotide sequence: TGTGCCAGTAGTAGCGGAGGGAGCGGGTGGAATTCACCCCTCCACTTT. Its protein is CASSSGGSGWNSPLHF. Filled out from reference TRBV19 and TRBJ1-6, the complete variable domain reads DGGITQSPKYLFRKEGQNVTLSCEQNLNHDAMYWYRQDPGQGLRLIYYSQIVNDFQKGDIAEGYSVSREKKESFPLTVTSAQKNPTAFYLCASSSGGSGWNSPLHFGNGTRLTVT.

The CDR3 spells CASSDSIVNRVNIETQYF. The CDR3, as DNA: TGTGCCAGCAGTGACTCGATAGTGAATCGGGTAAATATAGAGACCCAGTACTTC. The chain couples TRBV6-4 to TRBJ2-5; D is ambiguous. The CDR3 extends over 18 amino acids. Germline CDR1 and CDR2: MRHNA and SNTAGT. Trimming left V 0 bases short and J 4 bases short, with 21 bases between.

The chain employs TRBV5-5 and TRBJ2-5, with TRBD2 identical over 8 bases. The CDR3 is made up of 16 amino acids. CDR1 and CDR2 from the germline V gene are SGHKS and YYEKEE (reference sequence). Trimming took 6 bases from V and 3 from J; bases not matched to a gene: 13. Here the CDR3 DNA reads TGTGCCAGCACCCTCTCAAGCGGGGGCAAGGAAGAGACCCAGTACTTC. Its translation is CASTLSSGGKEETQYF.

This clone was seen only a few times. The CDR3 DNA sequence: TGTGCCAGTAGTCGGGGGGATATTCGCTACGAGCAGTACTTC. Its translation: CASSRGDIRYEQYF. The chain recombines TRBV19 with TRBJ2-7; TRBD2 matches at 7 bases. Germline-derived CDR1 and CDR2 are LNHDA and SQIVND (reference sequence). The CDR3 is 14 residues long. Trimming removed 5 bases from V and 3 bases from J; junction bases left unmatched: 7.

The V and J genes are TRBV30 and TRBJ1-3, with D unclear. The germline V and J ends were trimmed by 4 bases and 1 base, with 8 bases remaining between them. Germline lookup yields CDR1 GTSNPN and CDR2 SVGIG (reference sequence). This CDR3 is built from 13 residues. The chain's CDR3 is CAWIFGSGNTIYF. As DNA, the CDR3 is TGTGCCTGGATCTTCGGGTCTGGAAACACCATATATTTT.

This clone was seen a single time. V is TRBV10-3 and J is TRBJ1-2; perhaps TRBD1 as D (5 bases). The CDR3 loop spans 14 amino acids. Germline assignment: CDR1 ENHRY and CDR2 SYGVKD. V was shortened by 6 bases and J by 6 bases, with 17 bases between the two germline ends. DNA of the CDR3: TGTGCCATCAGCATCACAGGCCCCAGGGATGGCTACACCTTC. Its protein is CAISITGPRDGYTF.

The rearrangement joins TRBV5-4 to TRBJ1-2; 9 bases agree with TRBD1. CDR1 is SGHNT, CDR2 YYREEE, per germline (reference sequence). V was clipped by 6 bases and J by 6 bases; unmatched bases: 12. This CDR3 region has 15 residues. The CDR3 bases are TGTGCCAGCACCACCTCCAGGGGACAGGGTAATGGCTACACCTTC. It is translated as CASTTSRGQGNGYTF.

The rearrangement joins TRBV28 to TRBJ2-2; 11 bases agree with TRBD2. The junction had 19 bases not matched to a gene; V was cut back by 5 bases and J by 5 bases. CDR1 MDHEN and CDR2 SYDVKM come from the germline V gene. The CDR3 sequence is 20 residues long. This chain's CDR3 is CASSLYFPGTSGTLTGELFF. The CDR3 DNA sequence: TGTGCCAGCAGTCTGTACTTCCCCGGGACTAGCGGAACCTTGACCGGGGAGCTGTTTTTT.

This chain connects TRBV4-1 to TRBJ1-1; 11 positions agree with TRBD1. This CDR3 region has 15 residues. The trim removed 0 bases at V and 11 bases at J, leaving 8 bases unmatched. Germline CDR1 MGHRA, CDR2 YSYEKL. CDR3 region: CASSQEGTGGTGAFF. CDR3 nucleotide sequence: TGCGCCAGCAGCCAAGAAGGGACAGGGGGTACCGGGGCTTTCTTT.

This sequence joins TRBV2 and TRBJ1-1, with 10 positions matching TRBD1. Per germline, CDR1 SNHLY and CDR2 FYNNEI. Losses at the gene ends were 6 bases for V and 6 bases for J; bases not matched to a gene: 10. The CDR3 covers 15 residues. CDR3: CASRAGTGAVAEAFF. The CDR3 DNA reads as TGTGCCAGCAGAGCCGGGACAGGGGCTGTCGCTGAAGCTTTCTTT. Using reference TRBV2 and TRBJ1-1 for the parts outside the CDR3, the full variable domain is EPEVTQTPSHQVTQMGQEVILRCVPISNHLYFYWYRQILGQKVEFLVSFYNNEISEKSEIFDDQFSVERPDGSNFTLKIRSTKLEDSAMYFCASRAGTGAVAEAFFGQGTRLTVV.

V usage is TRBV5-1 and J usage is TRBJ2-5; D gene uncertain. The germline V gene has CDR1 SGHRS and CDR2 YFSETQ. The CDR3 consists of 14 residues. V was cut by 4 bases and J by 2 bases, with 12 bases left in between. This CDR3 is CASSTSGSQETQYF. The CDR3 DNA sequence: TGCGCCAGCAGCACCTCGGGTAGTCAAGAGACCCAGTACTTC.

The J gene is TRBJ1-2, the V gene TRBV2, with 8 positions matching TRBD1. V gave up 6 bases and J gave up 7 bases; unmatched junction bases: 4. The CDR3 is made up of 12 amino acids. Germline assignment: CDR1 SNHLY and CDR2 FYNNEI. CDR3 coding DNA: TGTGCCAGCAGGACAGGGGAGGGTGGCTACACCTTC. Residues: CASRTGEGGYTF.

The J gene is TRBJ2-4, the V gene TRBV5-4; 11 bases map to TRBD2. The germline CDR1 and CDR2 sequences are SGHNT and YYREEE (reference sequence). Trimming removed 1 base from V and 6 bases from J; junction bases left unmatched: 12. This CDR3 spans 18 amino acids. CDR3 sequence (DNA): TGTGCCAGCAGCTTGTTGGTCTCGACTAGCGGGACGGCAAACATTCAGTACTTC. Translation: CASSLLVSTSGTANIQYF.

The V gene is TRBV7-2, the J gene TRBJ1-2; 9 nucleotides align to TRBD1. The ends lost 5 bases at V and 4 bases at J; junction bases unmatched: 5. The CDR3 runs 14 residues. Germline assignment: CDR1 SGHTA and CDR2 FQGNSA. CDR3 sequence reads: CASSPGTGSYGYTF. CDR3 DNA: TGTGCCAGCAGCCCCGGGACAGGGTCCTATGGCTACACCTTC.

The chain carries TRBV12-3 or TRBV12-4 and TRBJ2-7; possibly TRBD1 for D (6 bases). V gave up 4 bases and J gave up 5 bases, with 12 bases separating them. CDR3 length: 13 residues. The CDR3 region has the DNA TGTGCCAGCAGTTCAACAGGGATTGACGAGCAGTACGTC. It codes for CASSSTGIDEQYV.

The chain is built from TRBV6-2 or TRBV6-3 and TRBJ2-3; 9 bases align to TRBD2. The trim removed 2 bases at V and 3 bases at J, leaving 3 bases unmatched. The CDR3 is made up of 15 amino acids. Germline loops: CDR1 MNHEY, CDR2 SVGEGT. As DNA, the CDR3 is TGTGCCAGCAGTTACGATAGCGGGGGTACAGATACGCAGTATTTT. Its translation: CASSYDSGGTDTQYF.

J is TRBJ2-2 and V is TRBV7-2, with 8 bases aligning to TRBD2. This CDR3 is 15 amino acids long. V lost 5 bases and J lost 7; bases outside the gene matches: 9. The V gene's germline CDR1 is SGHTA and CDR2 FQGNSA. The CDR3 DNA is TGTGCCAGCAGCCCTTCCGGGGGGGGCCTCGGGGAGCTGTTTTTT. Translating gives CASSPSGGGLGELFF.

Notes on this clone: Within the sample, other DNA sequences also encode this same CDR3. The J gene is TRBJ2-7, the V gene TRBV7-2; 7 bases map to TRBD1. This CDR3 comprises 14 residues. Trimming removed 2 bases from V and 2 bases from J; junction bases left unmatched: 3. Germline lookup yields CDR1 SGHTA and CDR2 FQGNSA. CDR3 in amino acids: CASSLNRGPYEQYF. The CDR3 DNA reads TGTGCCAGCAGCTTAAACAGGGGACCCTACGAGCAGTACTTC.

This chain links TRBV18 with TRBJ2-5; 7 bases match TRBD2. This CDR3 region has 15 residues. The germline V gene has CDR1 KGHSH and CDR2 LQKENI. V lost 0 bases to trimming and J lost 2 bases; unmatched junction nucleotides: 3. CDR3 sequence reads: CASSPPAGGQETQYF. CDR3 in DNA: TGTGCCAGCTCACCACCGGCCGGGGGGCAAGAGACCCAGTACTTC.

This clone appeared a few times. The J gene is TRBJ1-2, the V gene TRBV11-2; 7 nucleotides line up with TRBD1. CDR3 size: 13 residues. The germline CDR1 and CDR2 sequences are SGHAT and FQNNGV. Trimming cost V 3 bases and J 5 bases; bases outside gene matches: 3. The DNA for the CDR3 is TGTGCCAGCAGCTTGGGACAGATTTATGGCTACACCTTC. Its protein product is CASSLGQIYGYTF.

The chain recombines TRBV2 with TRBJ1-1; 12 nucleotides line up with TRBD1. The CDR3 spans 16 residues. With 7 bases clipped from V and 0 bases from J, the junction kept 6 bases outside the gene matches. Germline CDR1 SNHLY, CDR2 FYNNEI. The CDR3 coding sequence is TGTGCCAGCAAAGGGACAGGGGGCATTATGAACACTGAAGCTTTCTTT. Residues: CASKGTGGIMNTEAFF.

The gene calls are TRBV14 and TRBJ2-2; D gene uncertain. Trimming cost V 0 bases and J 3 bases, with 8 bases left between them. The CDR3 is made up of 15 amino acids. Per the germline V gene, CDR1 is SGHDN and CDR2 is FVKESK. The chain's CDR3 is CASSQDTAYTGELFF. CDR3 in DNA: TGTGCCAGCAGCCAAGATACAGCATACACCGGGGAGCTGTTTTTT.

This CDR3 is CASSLDRVGEKLFF. The CDR3 DNA reads as TGTGCCAGCAGTTTGGACAGGGTTGGCGAAAAACTGTTTTTT. The rearrangement links TRBV28 to TRBJ1-4, with 8 positions matching TRBD1. With 3 bases clipped from V and 8 bases from J, the junction kept 5 bases outside the gene matches. This CDR3 contains 14 residues. From germline, CDR1 is MDHEN and CDR2 SYDVKM. The full variable domain, in which reference TRBV28 and TRBJ1-4 provide the parts outside the CDR3, is DVKVTQSSRYLVKRTGEKVFLECVQDMDHENMFWYRQDPGLGLRLIYFSYDVKMKEKGDIPEGYSVSREKKERFSLILESASTNQTSMYLCASSLDRVGEKLFFGSGTQLSVL.

Only a few counts were recorded for this clone. The chain joins TRBV28 to TRBJ2-2, with TRBD2 matching over 8 bases. V dropped 3 bases and J dropped 0; count of bases not matched to a gene: 3. The CDR3 length is 16 residues. Germline assignment: CDR1 MDHEN and CDR2 SYDVKM. CDR3 nucleotide sequence: TGTGCCAGCAGTTTTACCGGGGGGGCGAACACCGGGGAGCTGTTTTTT. Translation gives CASSFTGGANTGELFF.

The V gene is TRBV11-2, the J gene TRBJ1-1, with 9 bases aligning to TRBD1. This CDR3 is 15 amino acids long. V shed 5 bases and J 4 bases; nucleotides not matched to a gene: 8. Per germline, CDR1 SGHAT and CDR2 FQNNGV. DNA of the CDR3: TGTGCCAGCAGCCCTCCGGGACAGGGTTTCACTGAAGCTTTCTTT. Translated: CASSPPGQGFTEAFF. Full variable domain (missing parts from reference TRBV11-2 and TRBJ1-1): EAGVAQSPRYKIIEKRQSVAFWCNPISGHATLYWYQQILGQGPKLLIQFQNNGVVDDSQLPKDRFSAERLKGVDSTLKIQPAKLEDSAVYLCASSPPGQGFTEAFFGQGTRLTVV.

This clone was seen a single time. The CDR3 reads CASSLVRGSGNTIYF. DNA for the CDR3: TGTGCCAGCAGCTTGGTCAGGGGCTCTGGAAACACCATATATTTT. J is TRBJ1-3 and V is TRBV5-6, with a weak D call TRBD1 (6 bases). Germline V lookup: CDR1 SGHDT, CDR2 YYEEEE. This CDR3 is built from 15 residues. The V end was cut by 0 bases, the J end by 0 bases, with 7 bases between.

The chain has TRBV7-2 and TRBJ2-3; tentative D call: TRBD2 (6 bases). The CDR3 contains 17 residues. The germline V gene encodes CDR1 SGHTA and CDR2 FQGNSA. Trimming removed 0 bases from V and 3 bases from J, with 16 bases in between. The CDR3 coding sequence is TGTGCCAGCAGCTTAGCGCCCACGGGAGCGTGGACAGATACGCAGTATTTT. It codes for CASSLAPTGAWTDTQYF.

CDR3 protein: CASSLPGSQETQYF. The CDR3 region has the DNA TGTGCCAGCAGCTTACCGGGGTCTCAAGAGACCCAGTACTTC. The chain joins TRBV5-4 to TRBJ2-5; tentatively, D is TRBD2 (5 bases). Trimming removed 2 bases from V and 2 bases from J, with 10 bases in between. The CDR3 spans 14 residues. Germline V gene data show CDR1 as SGHNT and CDR2 as YYREEE (reference sequence).

The V call is TRBV28, the J call TRBJ2-7; TRBD1 matches at 10 bases. The trim removed 5 bases at V and 4 bases at J, leaving 8 bases unmatched. The CDR3 spans 15 residues. Per germline, CDR1 MDHEN and CDR2 SYDVKM. CDR3 nucleotides: TGTGCCAGCAGTCTAGACAGGGGGCATGGTTACGAGCAGTACTTC. This gives the protein CASSLDRGHGYEQYF.